Presented here are 8 T cell receptor beta chains from one specimen sequenced in a study of T cells in Graves' hyperthyroidism and ophthalmopathy. TCR beta CDR3 regions were amplified from RNA. In the first-round RT-PCR of the TCR CDR3, the HTBI primer set was used. TCRdb recomputed calls from the multiplex PCR reads with MiXCR, one row per CDR3 protein. The table has roughly 420,000 distinct CDR3 sequences, 15% to 17% seen once. The sequenced sample consisted of blood. The receptors derive from a woman under 30 with Graves' hyperthyroidism.

The genes are TRBV7-9 and TRBJ1-5, with 12 bases that match TRBD1. The CDR3 totals 17 residues. CDR1 and CDR2 (germline): SEHNR, FQNEAQ (reference sequence). V lost 4 bases, J lost 3 bases, and 7 bases stayed unmatched. The CDR3 spells CASSSGRDRGLNQPQHF. The CDR3 bases are TGTGCCAGCAGCTCGGGGCGGGACAGGGGGCTCAATCAGCCCCAGCATTTT.

This chain uses TRBV20-1 with TRBJ2-1; 10 nucleotides agree with TRBD1. This CDR3 comprises 16 residues. V dropped 1 base and J dropped 6; count of bases not matched to a gene: 9. From germline, CDR1 is DFQATT and CDR2 SNEGSKA (reference sequence). The CDR3 loop is CSARVSGTGDFNEQFF. CDR3 bases: TGCAGTGCTAGAGTCTCCGGGACAGGGGATTTCAATGAGCAGTTCTTC.

The chain recombines TRBV2 with TRBJ2-3, with 7 bases that match TRBD2. This CDR3 has 15 residues. The ends lost 5 bases at V and 6 bases at J; junction bases unmatched: 11. Germline lookup yields CDR1 SNHLY and CDR2 FYNNEI. Here the CDR3 DNA reads TGTGCCAGCAGTTTTGGAGTGGCGGGAGACGATACGCAGTATTTT. Its protein product is CASSFGVAGDDTQYF.

This clonotype occurred many times. V usage is TRBV5-5 and J usage is TRBJ1-5; D not certain. Trimming removed 0 bases at V and 7 bases at J, with 14 bases between. Germline-derived CDR1 and CDR2 are SGHKS and YYEKEE (reference sequence). This CDR3 is 15 amino acids long. The CDR3 coding sequence is TGTGCCAGCAGCTTGGCCATAGGCCTCGGGCAGCCCCAGCATTTT. Translating it yields CASSLAIGLGQPQHF.

This clonotype was recorded at least ten times. The chain joins TRBV27 to TRBJ2-1; D ambiguous. The CDR3 loop spans 15 amino acids. Trimming left V 2 bases short and J 0 bases short, with 8 bases between. Germline V gene data show CDR1 as MNHEY and CDR2 as SMNVEV (reference sequence). The chain's CDR3 is CASSLIGSSYNEQFF. The CDR3, as DNA: TGTGCCAGCAGTTTAATCGGCAGCTCCTACAATGAGCAGTTCTTC.

This clonotype was detected ten times or more. The chain uses TRBV27 and TRBJ1-5, with a tentative D call TRBD1 (5 bases). Deletions cut 6 bases from V and 2 bases from J, with 20 bases between. The CDR3 totals 17 residues. Germline CDR1 is MNHEY and CDR2 is SMNVEV (reference sequence). The CDR3 region is CASRLTGGFGGNQPQHF. Here the CDR3 DNA reads TGTGCCAGCAGACTAACTGGGGGGTTCGGGGGCAATCAGCCCCAGCATTTT.

This clonotype was counted ten times or more. The rearrangement joins TRBV10-3 to TRBJ1-6, with a weak D call TRBD1 (5 bases). The V and J ends lost 4 bases and 10 bases respectively, with 14 bases between them. Per the germline V gene, CDR1 is ENHRY and CDR2 is SYGVKD. CDR3 length: 14 amino acids. The CDR3 reads CAISAKGQGSPLHF. The CDR3, as DNA: TGTGCCATCAGTGCAAAGGGGCAAGGATCACCCCTCCACTTT.

This sequence joins TRBV19 and TRBJ2-1; 10 nucleotides agree with TRBD1. This CDR3 has 15 residues. V shed 6 bases and J 6 bases; nucleotides not matched to a gene: 8. Germline CDR1 LNHDA, CDR2 SQIVND (reference sequence). The CDR3 sequence: CASSPGTGVRNEQFF. In nucleotides, the CDR3 is TGTGCCAGTAGCCCCGGGACAGGGGTTCGCAATGAGCAGTTCTTC.